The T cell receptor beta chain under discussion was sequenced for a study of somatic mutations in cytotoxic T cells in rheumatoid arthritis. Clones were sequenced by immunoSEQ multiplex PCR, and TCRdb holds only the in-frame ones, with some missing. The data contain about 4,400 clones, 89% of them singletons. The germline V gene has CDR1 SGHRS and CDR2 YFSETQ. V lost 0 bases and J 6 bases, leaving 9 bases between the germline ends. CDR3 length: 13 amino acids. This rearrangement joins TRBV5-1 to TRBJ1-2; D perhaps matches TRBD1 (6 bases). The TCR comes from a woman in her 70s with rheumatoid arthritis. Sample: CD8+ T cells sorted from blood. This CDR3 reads CASSLAEGDGYTF. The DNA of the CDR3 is TGCGCCAGCAGCTTGGCCGAGGGGGATGGCTACACCTTC.